A selection of T cell receptor beta chains follows, all from one sample in a study of STAT5B mutations in CD4+ large granular lymphocyte leukemia. Method: immunoSEQ multiplex PCR; TCRdb's copy keeps in-frame clones and lacks some. The table includes tens of thousands of clones, about 80% detected once. The sample consisted of CD4+ T cells from blood buffy coats. These receptors came from a human donor in good health. Both conserved end residues are part of each CDR3. D genes are given only for firm matches. Not all rows give a size; the values are once, few, many and, for expanded clones, a class.

J gene | clone size | V gene | D gene | CDR3 DNA | CDR3 protein
TRBJ1-2 | . | TRBV2 | . | TGTGCCAGCAGTGAACTGGGTGGTAGCTATGGCTACACCTTC | CASSELGGSYGYTF
TRBJ1-1 | . | TRBV30 | . | TGTGCCTGGAGTCGCACGAACACTGAAGCTTTCTTT | CAWSRTNTEAFF
TRBJ1-2 | . | TRBV5-6 | . | TGTGCCAGCAGCCGTAGGGATCAGGGCTTGTATGGCTACACCTTC | CASSRRDQGLYGYTF
TRBJ1-3 | . | TRBV5-4 | TRBD1 | TGTGCCAGCAGCCCATGGACAGGGGCAACTGGAAACACCATATATTTT | CASSPWTGATGNTIYF
TRBJ2-7 | . | TRBV7-9 | TRBD1 | TGTGCCAGCAGGCCGGGGACAGGAGTCTACGAGCAGTACTTC | CASRPGTGVYEQYF
TRBJ2-5 | few | TRBV5-4 | . | TGTGCCAGCAGCTGGGGGACCGAGCGGGAGACCCAGTACTTC | CASSWGTERETQYF
TRBJ1-5 | . | TRBV2 | . | TGTGCCAGCACCCAGGGAAATAGCAATCAGCCCCAGCATTTT | CASTQGNSNQPQHF
TRBJ1-1 | . | TRBV30 | . | TGTGCCTGGAGTACCCTGTCGGACACTGAAGCTTTCTTT | CAWSTLSDTEAFF
TRBJ2-7 | . | TRBV28 | . | TGTGCCAGCAGCCACCAACTCCCCTACGAGCAGTACTTC | CASSHQLPYEQYF
TRBJ1-1 | . | TRBV6-5 | TRBD1 | TGTGCCAGCAGTTACGACAGGGGGCTGATCACTGAAGCTTTCTTT | CASSYDRGLITEAFF
TRBJ1-2 | few | TRBV29-1 | TRBD1 | TGCAGCGTTACTACCGGGACAGGGAACGCCGGCTACACCTTC | CSVTTGTGNAGYTF
TRBJ2-3 | . | TRBV30 | TRBD2 | TGTGCCTGGAGTGACGGACTAGCGGGAGCGGCTAATACGCAGTATTTT | CAWSDGLAGAANTQYF
TRBJ2-7 | . | TRBV11-2 | TRBD2 | TGTGCCAGCAGCACCAGCGGGGGAGCCTACGAGCAGTACTTC | CASSTSGGAYEQYF
TRBJ2-3 | . | TRBV7-8 | . | TGTGCCAGCAGCTTAGTATTAACAGGAGATACGCAGTATTTT | CASSLVLTGDTQYF
TRBJ2-7 | few | TRBV4-1 | . | TGCGCCAGCAGCCAAGGCCTGCGAAACGGTGAGCAGTACTTC | CASSQGLRNGEQYF
TRBJ2-7 | . | TRBV11-3 | . | TGTGCCAGCAGCCGCGAGACCGGTTACGGGGGTCACGAGCAGTACTTC | CASSRETGYGGHEQYF
TRBJ2-5 | . | TRBV7-6 | . | TGTGCCAGCAGCTTTTCTGTCCGGTACCAAGAGACCCAGTACTTC | CASSFSVRYQETQYF
TRBJ1-1 | few | TRBV19 | TRBD1 | TGTGCCAGTAGTATAGGGCCGGGACAGGGCCCACCTTTCTTT | CASSIGPGQGPPFF
TRBJ2-3 | . | TRBV7-3 | TRBD2 | TGTGCCAGCAGCCCCTCGGGGGGGCAAACAGATACGCAGTATTTT | CASSPSGGQTDTQYF
TRBJ2-1 | few | TRBV2 | . | TGTGCCAGCAGTGAACCCGAGGGGGGCGCCTACAATGAGCAGTTCTTC | CASSEPEGGAYNEQFF
TRBJ1-1 | once | TRBV2 | . | TGTGCCAGCAGACTGACTAATTCACGTGTCGAAGCTTTCTTT | CASRLTNSRVEAFF
TRBJ2-7 | . | TRBV2 | TRBD1 | TGTGCCAGCAGGAGAGGGGGACAGGAATCCTACGAGCAGTACTTC | CASRRGGQESYEQYF
TRBJ2-7 | once | TRBV25-1 | . | TGTGCCAGCAGTGAGTGGCGGGACGGCTACGAGCAGTACTTC | CASSEWRDGYEQYF
TRBJ2-3 | . | TRBV7-3 | . | TGTGCCAGCAGCTTATACGAGCCAGATACGCAGTATTTT | CASSLYEPDTQYF
TRBJ1-2 | few | TRBV28 | . | TGTGCCAGCAGTTTGTTGTACTATGGCTACACCTTC | CASSLLYYGYTF
TRBJ2-7 | . | TRBV9 | TRBD2 | TGTGCCAGCAGCGTAGGACCGGGAGGGCTTTACGAGCAGTACTTC | CASSVGPGGLYEQYF
TRBJ2-7 | once | TRBV7-2 | . | TGTGCCAGCAGCAGAAGCCGGGACATCAACGAGCAGTACTTC | CASSRSRDINEQYF
TRBJ2-5 | . | TRBV5-5 | . | TGTGCCAGCAGCTTGCGGGAGACCCAGTACTTC | CASSLRETQYF
TRBJ1-1 | . | TRBV5-6 | TRBD1 | TGTGCCAGCAGCCCGGACAGGGGGCGTGAGAACACTGAAGCTTTCTTT | CASSPDRGRENTEAFF
TRBJ1-3 | few | TRBV2 | . | TGTGCCAGCAGGGCGGGGGCCAAAGAAGCCCACTCTGGAAACACCATATATTTT | CASRAGAKEAHSGNTIYF
TRBJ2-3 | . | TRBV5-6 | . | TGTGCCAGCAGCACCGGGATATCTGTGGCGCAGTATTTT | CASSTGISVAQYF
TRBJ2-3 | . | TRBV7-9 | . | TGTGCCAGCAGCTTAAGGACAGTCACAGATACGCAGTATTTT | CASSLRTVTDTQYF